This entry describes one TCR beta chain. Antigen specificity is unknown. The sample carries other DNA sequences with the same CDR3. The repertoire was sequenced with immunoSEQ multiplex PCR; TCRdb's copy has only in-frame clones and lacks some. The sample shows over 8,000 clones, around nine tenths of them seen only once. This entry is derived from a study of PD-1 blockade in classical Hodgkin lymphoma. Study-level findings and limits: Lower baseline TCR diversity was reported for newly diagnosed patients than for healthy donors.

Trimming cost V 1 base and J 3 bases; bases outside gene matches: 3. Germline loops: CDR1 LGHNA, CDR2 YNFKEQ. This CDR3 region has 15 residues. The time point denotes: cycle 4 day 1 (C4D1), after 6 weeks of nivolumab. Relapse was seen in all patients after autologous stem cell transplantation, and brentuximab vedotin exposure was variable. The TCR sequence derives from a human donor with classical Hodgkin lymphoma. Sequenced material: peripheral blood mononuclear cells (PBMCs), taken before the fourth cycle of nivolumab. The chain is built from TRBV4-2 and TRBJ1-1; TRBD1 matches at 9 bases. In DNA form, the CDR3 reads TGTGCCAGCAGCCAAGGGACAGGGGAGGACACTGAAGCTTTCTTT. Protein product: CASSQGTGEDTEAFF.